This T cell receptor (beta chain) was obtained from a study of blood T cells in healthy people across ages. A second about 7 to 12 cycle PCR used barcoded and J-beta primers. Each CDR3 protein is one row after TCRdb ran MiXCR on the 5' RACE reads. The sample has about 800,000 distinct CDR3 sequences, 20% to 25% seen once. Many counts were recorded for this clonotype. The CDR3 consists of 14 residues. The germline V gene has CDR1 MNHEY and CDR2 SVGEGT. Trimming removed 5 bases at V and 10 bases at J, with 15 bases between. The same data also went into a second study, on T cells of mothers and their children.

Sequencing was done on a sample of blood. The rearrangement joins TRBV6-2 or TRBV6-3 to TRBJ1-6, with D possibly TRBD1 on 5 matching bases. This sequence was found in a boy aged 5-17 years in good health. The CDR3 reads CASSPGSGNSPLHF. CDR3 DNA sequence: TGTGCCAGCAGTCCAGGGTCGGGGAACTCACCCCTCCACTTT.